What follows are 21 T cell receptor beta chains derived from one specimen sequenced in a study of patients and donors after allogeneic stem cell transplantation. TCRdb re-derived calls from the RT-PCR reads in MiXCR, one entry per CDR3 protein. The repertoire holds approximately 20,000 distinct CDR3 sequences, with 4.5% to 5% as singletons. Sequenced sample: blood, either unsorted or a sorted T cell fraction (not recorded which). These receptors were taken from a human donor who was either an allogeneic HSCT recipient or a stem cell or donor lymphocyte infusion donor (not recorded which). It is not recorded whose cells these are; they may come from a transplant donor.

This clonotype was found many times. The chain recombines TRBV7-3 with TRBJ1-2; possible D gene TRBD1, 5 bases. V lost 5 bases and J 6 bases, leaving 16 bases between the germline ends. The germline CDR1 and CDR2 sequences are SGHTA and FQGTGA. This CDR3 has 14 amino acids. CDR3 nucleotides: TGTGCCAGCAGCCGAGACTCCAGGGACGATGGCTACACCTTC. This encodes CASSRDSRDDGYTF.

In its sample, this clonotype was seen many times. The CDR3 DNA sequence: TGTGCCAGCAGCTGGGGTGGCAGGGCCTACACCGGGGAGCTGTTTTTT. Protein: CASSWGGRAYTGELFF. The gene calls are TRBV7-2 and TRBJ2-2; D perhaps matches TRBD1 (5 bases). V shed 4 bases and J shed 3 bases, with 15 bases lying between them. This CDR3 spans 16 amino acids. Germline V gives CDR1 SGHTA, CDR2 FQGNSA.

This chain links TRBV19 with TRBJ2-7, with TRBD2 matching over 11 bases. The length of the CDR3 is 14 residues. Unmatched junction bases numbered 4, after V lost 9 bases and J lost 0 bases. CDR1 is LNHDA and CDR2 is SQIVND in the germline V gene (reference sequence). CDR3 in amino acids: CASKLAGGSYEQYF. Here the CDR3 DNA reads TGTGCCAGCAAGCTAGCGGGAGGCTCCTACGAGCAGTACTTC.

In its sample, this clonotype was seen many times. This sequence joins TRBV6-1 and TRBJ2-1; the match to TRBD1 covers 10 bases. This CDR3 region has 14 residues. Germline V gene lookup returns CDR1 MNHNS and CDR2 SASEGT. V lost 6 bases and J lost 6; bases outside the gene matches: 5. CDR3 loop: CASRQTGGGNEQFF. Here the CDR3 DNA reads TGTGCCAGCAGGCAGACAGGGGGCGGCAATGAGCAGTTCTTC.

This clonotype showed up many times. The chain combines TRBV12-3 or TRBV12-4 with TRBJ1-2; 8 bases map to TRBD1. V shed 5 bases, J shed 4 bases, and the junction held 9 bases outside the gene matches. The CDR3 loop spans 15 amino acids. CDR3 in amino acids: CASSQDRVRTYGYTF. The CDR3 coding sequence is TGTGCCAGCAGTCAGGACAGGGTACGGACCTATGGCTACACCTTC.

The sample holds many counts of this clonotype. The chain couples TRBV6-4 to TRBJ2-7; 9 bases are shared with TRBD1. CDR3 length equals 14 residues. The ends lost 2 bases at V and 8 bases at J; junction bases unmatched: 7. Per the germline V gene, CDR1 is MRHNA and CDR2 is SNTAGT. CDR3 sequence reads: CASSDRNRGRQQYF. CDR3 sequence (DNA): TGTGCCAGCAGTGACAGAAACAGGGGGCGGCAGCAGTACTTC.

This clonotype was detected many times. The chain has TRBV20-1 and TRBJ2-3, with 7 bases that match TRBD2. CDR3 length: 12 residues. After removal of 1 base from V and 6 bases from J, the junction contained 1 base not matched to a gene. CDR1 is DFQATT and CDR2 is SNEGSKA in the germline V gene (reference sequence). The DNA for the CDR3 is TGCAGTGCTAGAGTCGGGGGGGATACGCAGTATTTT. Its protein is CSARVGGDTQYF.

Many counts were recorded for this clonotype. The chain carries TRBV5-6 and TRBJ1-2; D remains unclear. CDR3 length: 14 amino acids. Per germline, CDR1 SGHDT and CDR2 YYEEEE. V lost 1 base to trimming and J lost 0 bases, with 7 bases between them. The CDR3 protein is CASSLRAANYGYTF. The CDR3, as DNA: TGTGCCAGCAGCTTGCGGGCAGCTAACTATGGCTACACCTTC.

In this sample, this clonotype turned up many times. The chain joins TRBV11-2 to TRBJ2-1, with D perhaps matching TRBD2 (5 bases). Trimming took off 3 bases at V and 5 bases at J, with 8 bases between the two ends. The CDR3 is 13 residues long. Germline lookup yields CDR1 SGHAT and CDR2 FQNNGV. As DNA, the CDR3 is TGTGCCAGCAGCTTCGGGGTTAACAATGAGCAGTTCTTC. Encoded protein: CASSFGVNNEQFF.

This clonotype was observed many times. This chain uses TRBV28 with TRBJ2-1, with 10 bases lining up with TRBD2. There are 15 residues in the CDR3. With 1 base clipped from V and 9 bases from J, the junction kept 6 bases outside the gene matches. The germline gives CDR1 MDHEN, CDR2 SYDVKM. The CDR3 DNA is TGTGCCAGCAGTTTATTGGCTAGCGGGAGAGGTGAGCAGTTCTTC. This codes for CASSLLASGRGEQFF.

This clonotype was recorded a few times. The rearrangement joins TRBV11-1 to TRBJ2-1, with TRBD1 as a possible D gene (6 bases). V gave up 5 bases and J gave up 8 bases, with 28 bases separating them. Germline CDR1 SGHAT, CDR2 FQDESV (reference sequence). This CDR3 is built from 18 residues. CDR3 DNA: TGTGCCAGCAGCCGCTTTTGGGGGTTTCTAGGGGGAGTCGATGAGCAGTTCTTC. Translation gives CASSRFWGFLGGVDEQFF.

This chain links TRBV7-9 with TRBJ1-2; D unclear. The ends were cut back, 5 bases at V and 5 bases at J, with 6 bases in the middle. CDR1 SEHNR and CDR2 FQNEAQ come from the germline V gene (reference sequence). The CDR3 extends over 11 amino acids. The CDR3 coding sequence is TGTGCCAGCAGCCCGGCATATGGCTACACCTTC. This codes for CASSPAYGYTF.

This clonotype occurred many times. V usage is TRBV20-1 and J usage is TRBJ2-3; D is undetermined. V lost 1 base and J 4 bases, leaving 6 bases between the germline ends. This CDR3 spans 12 amino acids. Germline V gives CDR1 DFQATT, CDR2 SNEGSKA (reference sequence). The CDR3 DNA sequence: TGCAGTGCTAGAGTTCCGCCAGATACGCAGTATTTT. Protein product: CSARVPPDTQYF.

This clonotype was counted at least ten times. The J gene is TRBJ2-7, the V gene TRBV6-1, with D maybe TRBD1 (6 bases). The CDR3 sequence is 13 residues long. The V end was cut by 8 bases, the J end by 12 bases, with 23 bases between. The V gene's germline CDR1 is MNHNS and CDR2 SASEGT. As DNA, the CDR3 is TGTGCCAGCGGGGACACTTTAACAGGTTCGGGGTACTTC. Protein: CASGDTLTGSGYF.

V is TRBV12-3 or TRBV12-4 and J is TRBJ2-2, with a possible D match to TRBD1 (6 bases). CDR3 length equals 16 residues. With 7 bases removed from V and 0 bases from J, the gap between germline ends came to 15 bases. This chain's CDR3 is CASNLLDRPNTGELFF. The CDR3 DNA follows: TGTGCCAGCAACCTTCTGGACAGACCGAACACCGGGGAGCTGTTTTTT.

This clonotype was counted ten times or more. The chain combines TRBV11-2 with TRBJ2-7; TRBD1 matches at 10 bases. This CDR3 region has 15 residues. Germline lookup yields CDR1 SGHAT and CDR2 FQNNGV. V shed 3 bases, J shed 2 bases, and the junction held 4 bases outside the gene matches. The CDR3: CASSFATGGAYEQYF. For the CDR3, the DNA is TGTGCCAGCAGCTTCGCGACAGGGGGCGCCTACGAGCAGTACTTC.

At least ten counts were recorded for this clonotype. The chain couples TRBV5-6 to TRBJ2-1; no clear D gene. The V end was cut by 1 base, the J end by 8 bases, with 10 bases between. CDR3 length: 13 amino acids. Per the germline V gene, CDR1 is SGHDT and CDR2 is YYEEEE. CDR3: CASSLFLPDEQFF. CDR3 sequence (DNA): TGTGCCAGCAGCTTGTTCCTGCCCGATGAGCAGTTCTTC.

The table lists this clonotype with many counts. J is TRBJ2-5 and V is TRBV6-1, with D perhaps matching TRBD2 (6 bases). The CDR3 is 16 amino acids. The ends were cut back, 5 bases at V and 1 base at J, with 17 bases in the middle. Germline V gene lookup returns CDR1 MNHNS and CDR2 SASEGT. CDR3 coding DNA: TGTGCCAGCAGTAGGGAACACGGGGGACCCCAAGAGACCCAGTACTTC. It specifies CASSREHGGPQETQYF.

This clonotype was seen at least ten times. This chain connects TRBV28 to TRBJ2-1, with TRBD2 matching over 7 bases. Per germline, CDR1 MDHEN and CDR2 SYDVKM. Trimming took 3 bases from V and 2 from J; bases not matched to a gene: 4. The CDR3 consists of 15 residues. CDR3 sequence (DNA): TGTGCCAGCAGTTTGGGCGGGAGAACCTACAATGAGCAGTTCTTC. Protein product: CASSLGGRTYNEQFF.

About this clonotype itself: Compared with germline, one end of the junction differs, possibly owing to a read error. V is TRBV20-1 and J is TRBJ2-5; D is uncertain. The length of the CDR3 is 14 residues. Germline V gives CDR1 DFQATT, CDR2 SNEGSKA (reference sequence). The chain's CDR3 is CGAREDGHQETQYF. CDR3 nucleotides: TGCGGTGCTAGAGAGGACGGTCACCAAGAGACCCAGTACTTC.

This clonotype was counted at least ten times. This chain links TRBV28 with TRBJ2-2, with 12 bases fitting TRBD2. This CDR3 contains 14 residues. The junction had 2 bases not matched to a gene; V was cut back by 4 bases and J by 8 bases. CDR1 is MDHEN and CDR2 is SYDVKM in the germline V gene. As DNA, the CDR3 is TGTGCCAGCAGTTATACTAGCGGGAGGGGGGAGCTGTTTTTT. It codes for CASSYTSGRGELFF.